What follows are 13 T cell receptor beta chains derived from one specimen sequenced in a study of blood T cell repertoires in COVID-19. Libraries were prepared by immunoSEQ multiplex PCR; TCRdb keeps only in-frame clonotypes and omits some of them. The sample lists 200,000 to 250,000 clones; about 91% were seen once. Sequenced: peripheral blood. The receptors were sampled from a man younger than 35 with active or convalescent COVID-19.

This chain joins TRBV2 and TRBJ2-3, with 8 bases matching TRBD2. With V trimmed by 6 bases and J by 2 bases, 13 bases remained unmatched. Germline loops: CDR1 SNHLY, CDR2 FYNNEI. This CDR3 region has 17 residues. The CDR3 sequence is CASRRGLEIRPTDTQYF. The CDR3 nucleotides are TGTGCCAGCAGACGGGGACTAGAAATAAGGCCCACAGATACGCAGTATTTT.

Written as DNA, the CDR3 is TGTGCCAGCAGCCACGACACCTCAGTGGTTTTGCTCCAGCATTTT. This gives the protein CASSHDTSVVLLQHF. V and J are TRBV28 and TRBJ1-5; D unresolved. Looked up from germline, CDR1 is MDHEN and CDR2 is SYDVKM. The V end was cut by 6 bases, the J end by 12 bases, with 24 bases between. CDR3 length equals 15 residues.

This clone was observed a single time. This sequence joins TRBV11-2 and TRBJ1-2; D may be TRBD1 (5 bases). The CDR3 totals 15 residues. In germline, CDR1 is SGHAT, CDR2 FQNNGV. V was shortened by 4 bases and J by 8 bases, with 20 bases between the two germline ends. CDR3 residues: CASSSPYGRVGGYTF. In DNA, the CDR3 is TGTGCCAGCAGCTCCCCTTACGGCAGGGTCGGAGGCTACACCTTC.

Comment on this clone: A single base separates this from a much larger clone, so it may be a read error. The CDR3 protein is CASSEVAGDTEAFF. The CDR3 DNA follows: TGTGCCAGCAGTGAAGTGGCCGGGGACACTGAAGCTTTCTTT. V gene TRBV6-1 combines with J gene TRBJ1-1; no clear D gene. V lost 1 base to trimming and J lost 3 bases, with 9 bases between them. Germline V gene sequence: CDR1 MNHNS, CDR2 SASEGT. This CDR3 is built from 14 residues.

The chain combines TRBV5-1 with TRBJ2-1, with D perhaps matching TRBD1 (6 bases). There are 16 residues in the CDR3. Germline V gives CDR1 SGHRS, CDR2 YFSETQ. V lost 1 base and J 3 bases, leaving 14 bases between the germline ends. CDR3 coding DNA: TGCGCCAGCAGCTTGATATTGGGGGCTAGCTACAATGAGCAGTTCTTC. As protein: CASSLILGASYNEQFF.

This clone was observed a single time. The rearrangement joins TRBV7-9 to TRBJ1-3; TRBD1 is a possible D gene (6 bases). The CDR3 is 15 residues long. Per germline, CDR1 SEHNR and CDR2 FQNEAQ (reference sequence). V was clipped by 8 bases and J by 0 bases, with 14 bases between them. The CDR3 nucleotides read TGTGCCAGCCTTTTGGACAGTTCCTCTGGAAACACCATATATTTT. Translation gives CASLLDSSSGNTIYF.

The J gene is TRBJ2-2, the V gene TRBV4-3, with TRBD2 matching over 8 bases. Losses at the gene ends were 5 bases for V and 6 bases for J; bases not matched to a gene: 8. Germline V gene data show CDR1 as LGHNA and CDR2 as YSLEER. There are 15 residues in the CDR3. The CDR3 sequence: CASSVVSSGSGELFF. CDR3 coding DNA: TGCGCCAGCAGCGTCGTCTCTAGCGGGTCCGGGGAGCTGTTTTTT.

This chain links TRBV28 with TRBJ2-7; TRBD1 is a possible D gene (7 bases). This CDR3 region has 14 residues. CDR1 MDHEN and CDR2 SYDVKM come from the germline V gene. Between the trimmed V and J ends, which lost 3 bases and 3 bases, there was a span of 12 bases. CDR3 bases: TGTGCCAGCAGTTTGCGGGACAGAGGCTACGAGCAGTACTTC. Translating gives CASSLRDRGYEQYF.

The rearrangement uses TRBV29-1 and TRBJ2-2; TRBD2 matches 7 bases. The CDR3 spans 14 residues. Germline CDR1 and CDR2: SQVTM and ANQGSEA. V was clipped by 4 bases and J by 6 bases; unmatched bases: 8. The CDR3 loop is CSVGGRAGSGELFF. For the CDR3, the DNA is TGCAGCGTTGGTGGGAGGGCCGGATCCGGGGAGCTGTTTTTT.

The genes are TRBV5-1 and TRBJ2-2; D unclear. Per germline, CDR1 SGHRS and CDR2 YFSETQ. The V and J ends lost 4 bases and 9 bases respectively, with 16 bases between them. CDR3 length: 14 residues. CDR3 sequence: CASSPDPGGRELFF. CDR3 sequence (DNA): TGCGCCAGCAGCCCTGACCCCGGCGGAAGGGAGCTGTTTTTT. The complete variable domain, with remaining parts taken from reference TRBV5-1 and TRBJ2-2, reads KAGVTQTPRYLIKTRGQQVTLSCSPISGHRSVSWYQQTPGQGLQFLFEYFSETQRNKGNFPGRFSGRQFSNSRSEMNVSTLELGDSALYLCASSPDPGGRELFFGEGSRLTVL.

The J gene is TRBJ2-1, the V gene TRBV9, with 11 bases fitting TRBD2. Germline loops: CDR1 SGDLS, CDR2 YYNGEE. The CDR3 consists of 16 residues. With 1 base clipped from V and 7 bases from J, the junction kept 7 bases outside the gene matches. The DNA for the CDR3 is TGTGCCAGCAGCGTATTACTAGCGGGAGTTGGTAATGAGCAGTTCTTC. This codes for CASSVLLAGVGNEQFF.

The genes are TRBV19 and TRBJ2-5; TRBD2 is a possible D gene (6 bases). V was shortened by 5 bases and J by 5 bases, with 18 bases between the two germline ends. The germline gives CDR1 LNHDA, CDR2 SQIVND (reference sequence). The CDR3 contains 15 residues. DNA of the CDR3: TGTGCCAGTAGTGCTCTCGCGGGATACTTGGAGACCCAGTACTTC. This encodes CASSALAGYLETQYF.

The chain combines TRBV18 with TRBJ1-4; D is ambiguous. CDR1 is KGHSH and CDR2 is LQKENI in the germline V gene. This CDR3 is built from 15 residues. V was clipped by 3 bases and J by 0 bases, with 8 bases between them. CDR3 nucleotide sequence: TGTGCCAGCTCACCTGAAACTGCAACTAATGAAAAACTGTTTTTT. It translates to CASSPETATNEKLFF. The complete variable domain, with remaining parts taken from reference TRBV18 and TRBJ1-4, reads NAGVMQNPRHLVRRRGQEARLRCSPMKGHSHVYWYRQLPEEGLKFMVYLQKENIIDESGMPKERFSAEFPKEGPSILRIQQVVRGDSAAYFCASSPETATNEKLFFGSGTQLSVL.